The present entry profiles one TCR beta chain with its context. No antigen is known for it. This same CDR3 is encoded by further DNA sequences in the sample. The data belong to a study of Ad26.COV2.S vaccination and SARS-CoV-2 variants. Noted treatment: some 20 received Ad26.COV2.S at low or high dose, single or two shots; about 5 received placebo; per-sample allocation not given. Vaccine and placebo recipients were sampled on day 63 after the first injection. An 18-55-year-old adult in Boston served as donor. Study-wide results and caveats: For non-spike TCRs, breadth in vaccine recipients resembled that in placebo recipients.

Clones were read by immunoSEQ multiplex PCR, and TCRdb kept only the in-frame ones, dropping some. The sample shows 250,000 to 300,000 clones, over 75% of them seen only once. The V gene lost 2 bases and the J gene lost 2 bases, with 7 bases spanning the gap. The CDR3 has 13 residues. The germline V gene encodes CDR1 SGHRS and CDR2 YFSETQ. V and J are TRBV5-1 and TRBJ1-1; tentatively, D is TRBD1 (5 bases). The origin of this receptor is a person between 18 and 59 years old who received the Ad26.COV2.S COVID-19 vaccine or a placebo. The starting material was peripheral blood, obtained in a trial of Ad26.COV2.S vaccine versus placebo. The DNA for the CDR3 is TGCGCCAGCAGCTTCCAGGGAAACACTGAAGCTTTCTTT. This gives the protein CASSFQGNTEAFF.